A single sample gave rise to the 9 T cell receptor beta chains below, sequenced in a study of T-cell reconstitution after alpha-beta-depleted transplantation in children. The authors prepared the TCRbeta library with unique molecular identifiers. MiXCR was run by TCRdb on the PCR reads, yielding one entry per CDR3 protein. The sample has approximately 520,000 distinct CDR3 sequences; roughly 33% are singletons. The sequenced sample was PBMCs from the stem cell graft donor, obtained from the stem cell graft. These TCRs come from a human donor who donated a stem cell graft to a child with aplastic anemia.

This clonotype was detected only a few times. The chain carries TRBV28 and TRBJ1-2, with a weak D call TRBD1 (5 bases). This CDR3 comprises 13 residues. Germline lookup yields CDR1 MDHEN and CDR2 SYDVKM. V was clipped by 5 bases and J by 5 bases, with 12 bases between them. Written as DNA, the CDR3 is TGTGCCAGCAGTGCCGGGGCCGAATATGGCTACACCTTC. It encodes CASSAGAEYGYTF.

This chain uses TRBV20-1 with TRBJ2-5, with D unresolved. In germline, CDR1 is DFQATT, CDR2 SNEGSKA (reference sequence). Trimming removed 8 bases from V and 5 bases from J, with 15 bases in between. This CDR3 contains 12 residues. The CDR3 loop is CSPEKSVETQYF. CDR3 nucleotide sequence: TGCAGTCCCGAGAAAAGCGTTGAGACCCAGTACTTC.

This sequence joins TRBV5-1 and TRBJ1-1, with TRBD1 matching over 8 bases. CDR3 size: 14 residues. The V gene's germline CDR1 is SGHRS and CDR2 YFSETQ. V lost 7 bases to trimming and J lost 3 bases; unmatched junction nucleotides: 8. CDR3 loop: CASQTGALDTEAFF. CDR3 DNA: TGCGCCAGCCAGACAGGGGCCCTAGACACTGAAGCTTTCTTT.

This clonotype was seen more than once but under ten times. The chain uses TRBV29-1 and TRBJ1-5, with 7 bases matching TRBD1. Germline-derived CDR1 and CDR2 are SQVTM and ANQGSEA. The CDR3 totals 13 residues. The V and J ends lost 6 bases and 0 bases, in that order; junction bases with no gene match: 2. CDR3 region: CSVRQGSNQPQHF. The CDR3 DNA reads as TGCAGCGTCAGACAGGGTAGCAATCAGCCCCAGCATTTT. Supplemented by reference TRBV29-1 and TRBJ1-5, the full variable domain reads SAVISQKPSRDICQRGTSLTIQCQVDSQVTMMFWYRQQPGQSLTLIATANQGSEATYESGFVIDKFPISRPNLTFSTLTVSNMSPEDSSIYLCSVRQGSNQPQHFGDGTRLSIL.

In this sample, this clonotype turned up a few times. The chain combines TRBV5-1 with TRBJ2-1; 11 bases line up with TRBD2. In germline, CDR1 is SGHRS, CDR2 YFSETQ. The CDR3 has 15 amino acids. The trim removed 6 bases at V and 7 bases at J, leaving 9 bases unmatched. The DNA of the CDR3 is TGCGCCAGCACCGCCCTAGCGGGAGGAGAAAATGAGCAGTTCTTC. Translated: CASTALAGGENEQFF.

The CDR3, as DNA: TGCGCCAGCAGCCAAGATGCGGGGACTAGGGTTACAGATACGCAGTATTTT. Amino acid sequence: CASSQDAGTRVTDTQYF. The genes are TRBV4-3 and TRBJ2-3; 8 bases line up with TRBD2. The CDR3 runs to 17 residues. After removal of 0 bases from V and 3 bases from J, the junction contained 8 bases not matched to a gene. The germline CDR1 and CDR2 sequences are LGHNA and YSLEER.

This clonotype was detected only a few times. The V and J genes are TRBV29-1 and TRBJ1-1; D is ambiguous. Trimming removed 4 bases from V and 11 bases from J, with 11 bases in between. The V gene's germline CDR1 is SQVTM and CDR2 ANQGSEA. The CDR3 runs to 10 residues. The CDR3 sequence: CSVVEIGAFF. The CDR3 region has the DNA TGCAGCGTTGTGGAGATTGGGGCTTTCTTT.

The chain has TRBV7-2 and TRBJ2-7; D possibly uses TRBD1 or TRBD2 (5 bases each). The V gene lost 6 bases and the J gene lost 4 bases, with 22 bases spanning the gap. The CDR3 covers 16 residues. Germline values: CDR1 SGHTA, CDR2 FQGNSA. CDR3 protein: CASSSGPLPGGYEQYF. The CDR3 DNA reads TGTGCCAGCAGTTCGGGGCCCCTACCCGGAGGATACGAGCAGTACTTC.

This clonotype occurred once. J is TRBJ1-1 and V is TRBV28; weak D call: TRBD1 (6 bases). The CDR3 is made up of 16 amino acids. Trimming took 2 bases from V and 4 from J, leaving 17 bases between them. Looked up from germline, CDR1 is MDHEN and CDR2 is SYDVKM. In nucleotides, the CDR3 is TGTGCCAGCAGTTTAGTCGCAGGGGATGGTGGCACTGAAGCTTTCTTT. Translation gives CASSLVAGDGGTEAFF. The full variable domain, completed using reference TRBV28 and TRBJ1-1, is DVKVTQSSRYLVKRTGEKVFLECVQDMDHENMFWYRQDPGLGLRLIYFSYDVKMKEKGDIPEGYSVSREKKERFSLILESASTNQTSMYLCASSLVAGDGGTEAFFGQGTRLTVV.